The clone carrying this T cell receptor (beta chain) has more than one count but fewer than ten. The antigen remains undetermined. Germline and junction disagree at one end, which may indicate a read error. Breast cancer patients provided tissue from their axillary draining lymph nodes. The sample is drawn from a study of breast tumors, draining lymph nodes, adjacent tissues. In TCRdb, the multiplex PCR reads were re-called with MiXCR into one record per CDR3 protein. This sample carries 180,000 or so distinct CDR3 sequences, approximately 33% of them seen once, and the ten largest clones take about 4.5%. The CDR3 consists of 12 residues. Germline values: CDR1 DFQATT, CDR2 SNEGSKA (reference sequence). Study observations and caveats: Compared with lymph nodes, tumors were less diverse; compared with nontumor tissue, more. Tumor T cell lymph node origin was a supported hypothesis, not proven. Luminal-like breast cancer showed significantly greater tumor-nontumor repertoire similarity than basal-like breast cancer did. Findings are consistent with lymph node origin and intratumoral expansion of most tumor T cells.

This TCR was recovered from a female donor with breast cancer. Some clones in this sample may be carry-over from other donors' samples. The source material was axillary lymph node tissue. The chain links TRBV20-1 to TRBJ1-2, with no clear D. CDR3 sequence (DNA): TGCAGTGCTAGAGATTATAACTATGGCTCCACCTTC. Its translation: CSARDYNYGSTF.